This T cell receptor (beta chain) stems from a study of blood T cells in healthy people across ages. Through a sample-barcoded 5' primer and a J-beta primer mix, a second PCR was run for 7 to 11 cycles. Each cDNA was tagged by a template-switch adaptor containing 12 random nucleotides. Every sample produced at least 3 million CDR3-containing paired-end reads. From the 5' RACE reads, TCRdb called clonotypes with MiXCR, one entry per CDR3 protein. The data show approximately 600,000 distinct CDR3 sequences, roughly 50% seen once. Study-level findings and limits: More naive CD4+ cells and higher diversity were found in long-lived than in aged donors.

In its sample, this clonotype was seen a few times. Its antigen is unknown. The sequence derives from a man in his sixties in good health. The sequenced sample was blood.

This CDR3 reads CASSAPTTNEKLFF. For the CDR3, the DNA is TGTGCCAGCAGCGCTCCGACTACTAATGAAAAACTGTTTTTT. The chain is built from TRBV28 and TRBJ1-4; D remains unclear. V lost 6 bases and J 2 bases, leaving 10 bases between the germline ends. Germline V gives CDR1 MDHEN, CDR2 SYDVKM. This CDR3 region has 14 residues.